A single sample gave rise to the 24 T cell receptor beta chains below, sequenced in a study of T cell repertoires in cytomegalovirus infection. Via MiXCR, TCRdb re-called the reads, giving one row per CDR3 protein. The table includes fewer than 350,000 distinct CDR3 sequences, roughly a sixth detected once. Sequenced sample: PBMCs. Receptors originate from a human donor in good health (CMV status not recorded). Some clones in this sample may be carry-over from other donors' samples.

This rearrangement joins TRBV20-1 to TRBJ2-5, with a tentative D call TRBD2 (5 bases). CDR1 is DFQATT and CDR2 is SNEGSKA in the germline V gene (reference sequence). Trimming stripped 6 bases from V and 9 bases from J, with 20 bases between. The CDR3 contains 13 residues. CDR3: CSAAPSRGGAQYF. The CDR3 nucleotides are TGCAGTGCCGCCCCCTCCCGGGGTGGGGCCCAGTACTTC.

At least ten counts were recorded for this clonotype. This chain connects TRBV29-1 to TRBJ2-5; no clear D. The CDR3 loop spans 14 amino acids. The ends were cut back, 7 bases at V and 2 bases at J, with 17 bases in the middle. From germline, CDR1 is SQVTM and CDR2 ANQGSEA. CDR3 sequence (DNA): TGCAGCGCCAGCATTGGGATACAACAAGAGACCCAGTACTTC. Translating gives CSASIGIQQETQYF.

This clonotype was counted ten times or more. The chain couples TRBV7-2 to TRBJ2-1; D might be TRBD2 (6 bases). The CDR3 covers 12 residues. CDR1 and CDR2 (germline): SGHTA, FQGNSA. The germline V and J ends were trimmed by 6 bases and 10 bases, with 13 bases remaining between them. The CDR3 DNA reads TGTGCCAGCAGTCCGGGACTCTTAGAGCAGTTCTTC. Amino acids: CASSPGLLEQFF.

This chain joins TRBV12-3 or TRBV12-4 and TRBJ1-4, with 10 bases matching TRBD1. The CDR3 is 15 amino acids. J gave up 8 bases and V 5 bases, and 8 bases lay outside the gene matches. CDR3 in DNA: TGTGCCAGCAGTCGTCCGGGACAGGGGTGGGAAAAACTGTTTTTT. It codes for CASSRPGQGWEKLFF.

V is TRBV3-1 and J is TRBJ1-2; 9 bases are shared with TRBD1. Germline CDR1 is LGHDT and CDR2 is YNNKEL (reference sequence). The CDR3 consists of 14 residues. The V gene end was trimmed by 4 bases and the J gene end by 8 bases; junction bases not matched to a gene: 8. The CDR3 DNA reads TGTGCCAGCAGCCCCCTCGGACAGGGGTCAGGCTACACCTTC. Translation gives CASSPLGQGSGYTF.

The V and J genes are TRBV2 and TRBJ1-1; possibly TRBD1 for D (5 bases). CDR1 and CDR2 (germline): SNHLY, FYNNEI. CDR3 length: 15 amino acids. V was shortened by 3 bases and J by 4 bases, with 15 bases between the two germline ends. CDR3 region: CASSEGGEGGTEAFF. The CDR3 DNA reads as TGTGCCAGCAGTGAGGGAGGGGAGGGTGGCACTGAAGCTTTCTTT.

The CDR3 reads CASRRAGGPYNEQFF. The CDR3 coding sequence is TGTGCCAGCAGACGAGCGGGGGGCCCCTACAATGAGCAGTTCTTC. The chain combines TRBV12-3 or TRBV12-4 with TRBJ2-1; 9 bases align to TRBD2. The J segment lost 2 bases and the V segment lost 6 bases, leaving 5 bases of the junction unmatched. CDR3 length: 15 amino acids.

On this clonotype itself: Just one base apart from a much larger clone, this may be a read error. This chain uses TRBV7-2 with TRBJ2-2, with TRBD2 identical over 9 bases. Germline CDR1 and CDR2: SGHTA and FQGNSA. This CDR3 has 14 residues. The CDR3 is CASSLSQGSGGLFF. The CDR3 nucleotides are TGTGCCAGCAGCTTATCCCAGGGTAGCGGGGGGCTGTTTTTT.

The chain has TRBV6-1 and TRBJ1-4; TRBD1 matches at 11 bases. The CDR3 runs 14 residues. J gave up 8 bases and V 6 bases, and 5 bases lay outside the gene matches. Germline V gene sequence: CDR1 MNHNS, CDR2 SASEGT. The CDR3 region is CASRSGTGGEKLFF. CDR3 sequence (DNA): TGTGCCAGCAGATCCGGGACAGGGGGAGAAAAACTGTTTTTT.

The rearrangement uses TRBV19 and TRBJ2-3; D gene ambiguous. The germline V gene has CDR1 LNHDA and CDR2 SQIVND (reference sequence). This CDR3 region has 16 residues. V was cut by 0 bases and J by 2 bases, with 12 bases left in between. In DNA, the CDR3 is TGTGCCAGTAGTATAGATAAGAAGGAAATCACAGATACGCAGTATTTT. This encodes CASSIDKKEITDTQYF. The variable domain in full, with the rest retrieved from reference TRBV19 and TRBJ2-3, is DGGITQSPKYLFRKEGQNVTLSCEQNLNHDAMYWYRQDPGQGLRLIYYSQIVNDFQKGDIAEGYSVSREKKESFPLTVTSAQKNPTAFYLCASSIDKKEITDTQYFGPGTRLTVL.

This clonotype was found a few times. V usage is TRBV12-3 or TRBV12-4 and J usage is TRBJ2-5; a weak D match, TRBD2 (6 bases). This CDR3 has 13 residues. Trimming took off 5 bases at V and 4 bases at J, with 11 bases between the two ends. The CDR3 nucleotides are TGTGCCAGCAGTCCCGTGGGGGGAGAGACCCAGTACTTC. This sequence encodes CASSPVGGETQYF.

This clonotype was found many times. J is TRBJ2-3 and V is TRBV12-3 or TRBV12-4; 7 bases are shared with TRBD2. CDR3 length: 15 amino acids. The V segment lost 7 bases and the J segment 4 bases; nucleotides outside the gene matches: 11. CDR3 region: CASTAAGEWADTQYF. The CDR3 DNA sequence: TGTGCCAGCACCGCGGCGGGGGAGTGGGCAGATACGCAGTATTTT.

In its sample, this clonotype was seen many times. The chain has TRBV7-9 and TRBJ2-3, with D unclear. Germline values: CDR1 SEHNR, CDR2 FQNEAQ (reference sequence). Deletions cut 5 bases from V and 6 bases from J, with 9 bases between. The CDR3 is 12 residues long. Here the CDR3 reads CASSPIGDTQYF. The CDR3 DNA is TGTGCCAGCAGCCCCATAGGGGATACGCAGTATTTT.

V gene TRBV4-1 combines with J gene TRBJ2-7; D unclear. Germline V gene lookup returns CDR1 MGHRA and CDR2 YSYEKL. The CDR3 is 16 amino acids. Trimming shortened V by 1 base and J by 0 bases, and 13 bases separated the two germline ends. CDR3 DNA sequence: TGCGCCAGCAGCCAAGTGGTGACGGCTAGCTCCTACGAGCAGTACTTC. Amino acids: CASSQVVTASSYEQYF.

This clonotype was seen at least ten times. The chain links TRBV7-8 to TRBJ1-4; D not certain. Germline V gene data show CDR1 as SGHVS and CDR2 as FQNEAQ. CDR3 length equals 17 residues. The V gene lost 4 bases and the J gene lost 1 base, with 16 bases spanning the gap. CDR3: CASSSGVVRKTNEKLFF. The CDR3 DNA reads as TGTGCCAGCAGCTCCGGCGTTGTGAGAAAAACTAATGAAAAACTGTTTTTT.

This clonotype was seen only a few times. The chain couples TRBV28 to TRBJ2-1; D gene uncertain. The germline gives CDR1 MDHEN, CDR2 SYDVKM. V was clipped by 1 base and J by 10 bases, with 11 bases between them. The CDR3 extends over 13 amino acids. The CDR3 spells CASSLSYSEEQFF. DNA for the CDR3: TGTGCCAGCAGTTTATCCTACTCGGAGGAGCAGTTCTTC.

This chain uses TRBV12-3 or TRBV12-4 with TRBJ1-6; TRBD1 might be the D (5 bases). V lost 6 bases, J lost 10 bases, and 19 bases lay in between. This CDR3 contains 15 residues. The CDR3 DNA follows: TGTGCCAGCAGAACTGGGGGGGTTGTTGGGTCACCCCTCCACTTT. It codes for CASRTGGVVGSPLHF.

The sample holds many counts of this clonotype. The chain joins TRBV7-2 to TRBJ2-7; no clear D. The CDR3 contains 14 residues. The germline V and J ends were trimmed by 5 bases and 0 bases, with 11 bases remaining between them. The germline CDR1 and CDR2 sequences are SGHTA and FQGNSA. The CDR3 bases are TGTGCCAGCAGCCCGACCCTTAGCTCCTACGAGCAGTACTTC. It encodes CASSPTLSSYEQYF.

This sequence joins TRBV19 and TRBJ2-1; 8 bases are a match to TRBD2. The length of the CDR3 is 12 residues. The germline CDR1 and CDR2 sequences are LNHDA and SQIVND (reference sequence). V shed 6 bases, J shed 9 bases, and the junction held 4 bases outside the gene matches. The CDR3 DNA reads TGTGCCAGTAGGAGCGGGGGCATTGAGCAGTTCTTC. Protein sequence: CASRSGGIEQFF.

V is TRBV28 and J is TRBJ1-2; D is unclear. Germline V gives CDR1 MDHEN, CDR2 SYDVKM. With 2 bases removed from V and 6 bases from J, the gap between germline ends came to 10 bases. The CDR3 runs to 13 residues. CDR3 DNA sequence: TGTGCCAGCAGTTTAGGGAGGGAGGATGGCTACACCTTC. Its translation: CASSLGREDGYTF.

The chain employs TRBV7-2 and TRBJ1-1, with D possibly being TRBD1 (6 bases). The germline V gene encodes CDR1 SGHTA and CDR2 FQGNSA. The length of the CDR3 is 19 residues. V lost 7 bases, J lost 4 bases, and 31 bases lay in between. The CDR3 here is CASTKRGGGRGSASTEAFF. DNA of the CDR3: TGTGCCAGCACCAAAAGGGGCGGGGGCAGAGGTTCGGCGAGCACTGAAGCTTTCTTT.

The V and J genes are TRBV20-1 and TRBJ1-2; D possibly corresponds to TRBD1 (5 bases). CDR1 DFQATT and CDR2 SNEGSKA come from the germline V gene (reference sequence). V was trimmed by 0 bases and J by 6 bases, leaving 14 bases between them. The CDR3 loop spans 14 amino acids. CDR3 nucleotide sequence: TGCAGTGCTAGAGATTTTAGGGCAGGGCATGGCTACACCTTC. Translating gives CSARDFRAGHGYTF.

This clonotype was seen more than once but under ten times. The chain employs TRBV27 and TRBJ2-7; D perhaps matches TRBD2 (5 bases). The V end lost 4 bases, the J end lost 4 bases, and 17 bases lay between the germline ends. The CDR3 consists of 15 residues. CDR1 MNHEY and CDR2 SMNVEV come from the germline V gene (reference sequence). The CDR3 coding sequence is TGTGCCAGCAGTTCCTTTTTTACTAGGAGGTACGAGCAGTACTTC. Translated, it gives CASSSFFTRRYEQYF.

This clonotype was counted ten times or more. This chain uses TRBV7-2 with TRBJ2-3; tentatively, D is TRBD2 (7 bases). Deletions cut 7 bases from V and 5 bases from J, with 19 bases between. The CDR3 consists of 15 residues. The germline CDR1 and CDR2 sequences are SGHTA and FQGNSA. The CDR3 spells CASTVGGALRDTQYF. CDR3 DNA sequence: TGTGCCAGCACGGTTGGGGGGGCACTTCGAGATACGCAGTATTTT. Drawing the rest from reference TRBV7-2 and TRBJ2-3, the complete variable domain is GAGVSQSPSNKVTEKGKDVELRCDPISGHTALYWYRQSLGQGLEFLIYFQGNSAPDKSGLPSDRFSAERTGGSVSTLTIQRTQQEDSAVYLCASTVGGALRDTQYFGPGTRLTVL.